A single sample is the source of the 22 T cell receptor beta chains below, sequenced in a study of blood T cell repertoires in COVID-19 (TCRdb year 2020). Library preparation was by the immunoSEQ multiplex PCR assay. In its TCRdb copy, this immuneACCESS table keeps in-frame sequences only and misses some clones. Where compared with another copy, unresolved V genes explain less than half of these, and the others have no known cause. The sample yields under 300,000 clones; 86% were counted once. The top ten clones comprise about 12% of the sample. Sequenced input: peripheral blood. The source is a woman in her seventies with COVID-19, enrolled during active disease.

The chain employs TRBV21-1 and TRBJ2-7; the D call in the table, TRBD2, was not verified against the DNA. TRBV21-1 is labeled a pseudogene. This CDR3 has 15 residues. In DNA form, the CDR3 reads TGTGCCAGCTTACGGACTAGCGGGGGGGCGCACGAGCAGTACTTC. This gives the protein CASLRTSGGAHEQYF.

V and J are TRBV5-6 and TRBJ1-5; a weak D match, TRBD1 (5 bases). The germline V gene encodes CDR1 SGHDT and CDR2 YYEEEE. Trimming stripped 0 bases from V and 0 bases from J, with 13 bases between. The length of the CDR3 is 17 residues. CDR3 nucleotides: TGTGCCAGCAGCTTGGTACGGGGCGGGAATAGCAATCAGCCCCAGCATTTT. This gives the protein CASSLVRGGNSNQPQHF.

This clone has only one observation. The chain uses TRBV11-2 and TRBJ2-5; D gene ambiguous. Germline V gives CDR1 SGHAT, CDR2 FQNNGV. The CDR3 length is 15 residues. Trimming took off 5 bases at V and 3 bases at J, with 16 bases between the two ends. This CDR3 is CASSPPHFTEETQYF. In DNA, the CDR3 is TGTGCCAGCAGCCCCCCCCACTTTACCGAAGAGACCCAGTACTTC.

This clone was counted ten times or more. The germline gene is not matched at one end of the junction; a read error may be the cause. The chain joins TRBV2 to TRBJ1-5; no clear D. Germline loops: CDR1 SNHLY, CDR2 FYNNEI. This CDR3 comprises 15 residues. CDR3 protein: CASREEPLTRQPQHF. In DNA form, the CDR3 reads TGTGCCAGCAGGGAAGAGCCGCTTACGCGGCAGCCCCAGCATTTT. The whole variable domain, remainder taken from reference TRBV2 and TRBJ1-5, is EPEVTQTPSHQVTQMGQEVILRCVPISNHLYFYWYRQILGQKVEFLVSFYNNEISEKSEIFDDQFSVERPDGSNFTLKIRSTKLEDSAMYFCASREEPLTRQPQHFGDGTRLSIL.

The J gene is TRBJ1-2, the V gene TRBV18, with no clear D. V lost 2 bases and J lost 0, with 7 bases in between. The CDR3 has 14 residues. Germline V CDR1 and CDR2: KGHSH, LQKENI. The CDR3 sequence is CASSPGISNYGYTF. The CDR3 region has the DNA TGTGCCAGCTCACCAGGCATTTCTAACTATGGCTACACCTTC.

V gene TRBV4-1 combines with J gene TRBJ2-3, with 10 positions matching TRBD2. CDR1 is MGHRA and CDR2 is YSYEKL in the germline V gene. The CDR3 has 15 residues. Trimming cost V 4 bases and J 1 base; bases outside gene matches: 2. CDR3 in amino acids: CASSPGLAGTDTQYF. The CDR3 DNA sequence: TGCGCCAGCAGCCCCGGACTAGCGGGCACAGATACGCAGTATTTT.

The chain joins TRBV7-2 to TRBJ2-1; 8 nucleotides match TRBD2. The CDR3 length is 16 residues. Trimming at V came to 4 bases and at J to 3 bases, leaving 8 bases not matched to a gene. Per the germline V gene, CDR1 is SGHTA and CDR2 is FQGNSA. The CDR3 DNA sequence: TGTGCCAGCAGCTCCCAGGGGCTAGCGGGCTACAATGAGCAGTTCTTC. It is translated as CASSSQGLAGYNEQFF. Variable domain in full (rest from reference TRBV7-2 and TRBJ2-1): GAGVSQSPSNKVTEKGKDVELRCDPISGHTALYWYRQSLGQGLEFLIYFQGNSAPDKSGLPSDRFSAERTGGSVSTLTIQRTQQEDSAVYLCASSSQGLAGYNEQFFGPGTRLTVL.

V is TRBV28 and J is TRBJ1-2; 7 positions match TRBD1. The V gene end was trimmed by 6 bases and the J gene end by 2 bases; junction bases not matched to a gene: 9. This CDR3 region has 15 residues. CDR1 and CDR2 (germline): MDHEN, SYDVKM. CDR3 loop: CASSHAGTANYGYTF. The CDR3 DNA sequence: TGTGCCAGCAGCCATGCCGGGACAGCAAACTATGGCTACACCTTC.

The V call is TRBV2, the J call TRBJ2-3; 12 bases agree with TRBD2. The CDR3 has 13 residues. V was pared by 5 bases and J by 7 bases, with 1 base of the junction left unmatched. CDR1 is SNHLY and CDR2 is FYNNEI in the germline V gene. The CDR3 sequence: CASSLAGGYTQYF. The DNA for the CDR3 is TGTGCCAGCAGTCTAGCGGGGGGGTATACGCAGTATTTT.

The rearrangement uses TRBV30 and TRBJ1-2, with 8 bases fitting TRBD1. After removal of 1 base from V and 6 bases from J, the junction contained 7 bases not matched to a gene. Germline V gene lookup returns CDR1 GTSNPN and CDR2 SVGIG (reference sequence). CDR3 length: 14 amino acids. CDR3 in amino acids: CAWSGTTGGDGYTF. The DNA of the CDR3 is TGTGCCTGGAGTGGAACTACAGGGGGGGATGGCTACACCTTC.

The CDR3 DNA reads TGTGCCAGCAGCGTTGAGTTTACAGGGGTGAACACTGAAGCTTTCTTT. This translates into CASSVEFTGVNTEAFF. This chain links TRBV9 with TRBJ1-1; 7 positions agree with TRBD1. Losses at the gene ends were 2 bases for V and 0 bases for J; bases not matched to a gene: 7. The germline gives CDR1 SGDLS, CDR2 YYNGEE. CDR3 length: 16 residues.

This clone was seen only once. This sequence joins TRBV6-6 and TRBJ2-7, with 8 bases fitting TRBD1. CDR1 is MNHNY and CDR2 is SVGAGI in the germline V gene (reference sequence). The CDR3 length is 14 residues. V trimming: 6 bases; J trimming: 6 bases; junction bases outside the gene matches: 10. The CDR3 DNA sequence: TGTGCCAGCAGGCAGGGACAGGCTCCCCCCGAGCAGTACTTC. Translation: CASRQGQAPPEQYF.

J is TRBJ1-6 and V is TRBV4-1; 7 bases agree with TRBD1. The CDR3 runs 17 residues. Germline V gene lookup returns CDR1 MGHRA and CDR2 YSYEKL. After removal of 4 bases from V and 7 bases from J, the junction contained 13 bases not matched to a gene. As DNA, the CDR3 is TGCGCCAGCAGCCGGCGGGAAGGGACAGTTGAAAATTCACCCCTCCACTTT. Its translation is CASSRREGTVENSPLHF.

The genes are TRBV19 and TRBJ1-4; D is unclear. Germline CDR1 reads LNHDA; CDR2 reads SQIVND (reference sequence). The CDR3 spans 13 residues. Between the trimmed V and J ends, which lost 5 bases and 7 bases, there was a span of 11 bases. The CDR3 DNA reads TGTGCCAGTAGTCCTGGACGGGGTGAAAAACTGTTTTTT. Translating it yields CASSPGRGEKLFF.

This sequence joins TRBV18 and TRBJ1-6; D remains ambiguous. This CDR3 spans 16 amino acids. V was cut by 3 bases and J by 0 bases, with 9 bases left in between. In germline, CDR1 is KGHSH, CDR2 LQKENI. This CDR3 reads CASSPGGSSYNSPLHF. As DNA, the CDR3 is TGTGCCAGCTCACCCGGTGGGAGCTCCTATAATTCACCCCTCCACTTT. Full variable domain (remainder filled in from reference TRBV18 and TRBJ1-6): NAGVMQNPRHLVRRRGQEARLRCSPMKGHSHVYWYRQLPEEGLKFMVYLQKENIIDESGMPKERFSAEFPKEGPSILRIQQVVRGDSAAYFCASSPGGSSYNSPLHFGNGTRLTVT.

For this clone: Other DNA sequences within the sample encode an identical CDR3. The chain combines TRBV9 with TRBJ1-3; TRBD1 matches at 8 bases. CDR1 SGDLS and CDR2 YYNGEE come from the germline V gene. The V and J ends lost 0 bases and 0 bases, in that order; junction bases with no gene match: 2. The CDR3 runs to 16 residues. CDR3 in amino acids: CASSVGTGLSGNTIYF. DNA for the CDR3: TGTGCCAGCAGCGTAGGGACAGGGCTCTCTGGAAACACCATATATTTT.

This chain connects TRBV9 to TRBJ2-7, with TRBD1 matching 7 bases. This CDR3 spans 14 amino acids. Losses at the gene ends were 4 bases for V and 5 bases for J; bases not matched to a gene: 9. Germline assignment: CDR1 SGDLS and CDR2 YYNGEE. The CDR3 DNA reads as TGTGCCAGCAGCACCGACAGGGCCCCGGACGAGCAGTACTTC. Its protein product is CASSTDRAPDEQYF.

This CDR3 reads CASSLQTGGYGYTF. The DNA of the CDR3 is TGTGCCAGCAGTCTACAGACAGGGGGCTATGGCTACACCTTC. The V call is TRBV27, the J call TRBJ1-2, with 9 bases matching TRBD1. CDR1 is MNHEY and CDR2 is SMNVEV in the germline V gene (reference sequence). The CDR3 length is 14 residues. J was trimmed by 4 bases and V by 5 bases; bases with no gene match: 5.

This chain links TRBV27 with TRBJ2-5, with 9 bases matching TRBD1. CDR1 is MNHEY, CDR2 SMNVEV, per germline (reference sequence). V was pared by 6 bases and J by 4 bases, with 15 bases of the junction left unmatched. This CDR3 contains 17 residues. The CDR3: CASRQDSGTGLRETQYF. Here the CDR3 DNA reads TGTGCCAGCAGGCAAGATTCCGGGACAGGGTTAAGAGAGACCCAGTACTTC.

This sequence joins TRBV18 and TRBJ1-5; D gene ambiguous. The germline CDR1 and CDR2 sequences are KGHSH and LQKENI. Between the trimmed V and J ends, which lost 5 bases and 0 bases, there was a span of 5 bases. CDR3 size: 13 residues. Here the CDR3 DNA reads TGTGCCAGCTCAGAAGCTAGCAATCAGCCCCAGCATTTT. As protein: CASSEASNQPQHF.

CDR3 nucleotide sequence: TGTGCCACCAGCGGACACAGGGGGTTAACCTATGGCTACACCTTC. This gives the protein CATSGHRGLTYGYTF. V gene TRBV15 combines with J gene TRBJ1-2; 8 bases are a match to TRBD1. Trimming at V came to 5 bases and at J to 4 bases, leaving 9 bases not matched to a gene. The CDR3 extends over 15 amino acids. Germline lookup yields CDR1 LNHNV and CDR2 YYDKDF (reference sequence).

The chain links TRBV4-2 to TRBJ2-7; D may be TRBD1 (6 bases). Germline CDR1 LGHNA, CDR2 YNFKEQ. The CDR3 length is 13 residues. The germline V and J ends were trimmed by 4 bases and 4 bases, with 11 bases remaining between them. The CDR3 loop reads CASSPPQGYEQYF. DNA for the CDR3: TGTGCCAGCAGCCCCCCGCAGGGGTACGAGCAGTACTTC.